This T cell receptor (beta chain) was recovered during a study of blood T cell repertoires in COVID-19 (dated by TCRdb to about 2020). Describing the broader study: Collaborator samples came from the United States, Italy and Spain and covered acute and convalescent phases of COVID-19. The prospective study material was composed of cDNA or gDNA derived from T cells, B-cell-depleted T cells, or PBMCs. Subjects who had been exposed to COVID-19, were actively infected with it, or had recovered from it provided the deeply sampled blood TCRbeta repertoires that made up the dataset. The repertoires were released in a freely available public database meant as a resource for research on the immune response to SARS-CoV-2. The samples were drawn from two sources: the first 160 participants of the ongoing ImmuneRACE study, and 1,000 to 1,500 subjects contributed by 6 global collaborators. Nearly every sample came with metadata listing a de-identified subject ID, COVID-19 status, age in years and sex. Where available, HLA class I and class II types were obtained from metadata supplied by the sample provider rather than from assay-based typing. General findings and caveats noted by the study authors: Clinical and demographic metadata were provided uncurated, with the amount varying by source and participant.

The immunoSEQ Assay, a bias-controlled multiplex PCR, was used to amplify TCRbeta CDR3 regions from genomic DNA. The source study handled its data this way. Nucleated cell counts per sample were estimated from amplification of reference gene primers within the assay. To quantify the absolute abundance of each unique TCRbeta CDR3 rearrangement, sequence reads were collapsed and filtered. Productive Simpson clonality was computed per sample as the square root of Simpson's diversity index over productive rearrangements. The table comes from immuneACCESS by way of TCRdb, which keeps in-frame sequences with V and J called. Part of the clones is missing from these tables; in studies checked, under half for an unresolved V gene and the rest for unknown reasons. For V, J and clone size, that table is used; D and trimming come from the DNA. The sample has fewer than 700,000 clones on record, roughly nine tenths of them singletons. The top ten constitute roughly 7.4% of the sample.

Measured from the cysteine to the phenylalanine, the CDR3 is 18 residues long. Solely the CDR3 DNA is kept, with 54 bases framed from the first base. The V end gives up 5 bases and the J end 3 bases, leaving 12 bases in the junction not matched to a gene. Sequences MNHEY (CDR1) and SMNVEV (CDR2) are obtained from the germline V gene (reference sequence). At one collaborating source in Seattle, patients were enrolled during active infection and were followed longitudinally through the course of disease. Each collaborating institution followed its own protocols to collect whole blood in K2EDTA tubes. For TCRbeta analysis, collaborator samples were shipped as frozen whole blood, as isolated PBMCs, or as DNA extracted from either sample type. Points on this clone: Its antigen is not yet known. No per-base quality is available; no much larger clone lies one base away.

The chain is encoded by TRBV27 joined to TRBJ2-2; TRBD1 aligns with 10 central bases. The sequence was obtained from a woman aged 45-59 years with COVID-19, enrolled during active disease. The sequencing input was peripheral blood. Read as DNA, the sequence is TGTGCCAGCAGTCCCGGGACAGGGGCCCCGGGCGACACCGGGGAGCTGTTTTTT. Translated, it reads CASSPGTGAPGDTGELFF.